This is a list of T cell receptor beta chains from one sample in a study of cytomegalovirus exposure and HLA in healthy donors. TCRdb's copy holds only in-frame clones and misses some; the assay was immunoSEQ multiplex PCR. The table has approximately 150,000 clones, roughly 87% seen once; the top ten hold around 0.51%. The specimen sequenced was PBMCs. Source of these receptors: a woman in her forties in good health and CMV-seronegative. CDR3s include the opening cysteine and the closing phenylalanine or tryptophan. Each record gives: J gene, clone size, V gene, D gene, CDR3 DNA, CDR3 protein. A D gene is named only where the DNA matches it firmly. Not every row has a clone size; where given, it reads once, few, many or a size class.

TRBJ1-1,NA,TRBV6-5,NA,TGTGCCAGCAGTGACCCAGGGGAGGGCACTGAAGCTTTCTTT,CASSDPGEGTEAFF
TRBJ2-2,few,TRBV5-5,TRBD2,TGTGCCAGCACCTCGGGGACTACACCCACCGGGGAGCTGTTTTTT,CASTSGTTPTGELFF
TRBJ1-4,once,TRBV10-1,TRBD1,TGCGCCAGCAGTGACGGGACAGCCAATGAAAAACTGTTTTTT,CASSDGTANEKLFF
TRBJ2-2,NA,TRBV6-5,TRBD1,TGTGCCAGCAGACAAGGACAGGGGTGGGCCGGGGAGCTGTTTTTT,CASRQGQGWAGELFF
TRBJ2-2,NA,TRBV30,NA,TGTGCCTGGGACAGGACAGCGAACACCGGGGAGCTGTTTTTT,CAWDRTANTGELFF
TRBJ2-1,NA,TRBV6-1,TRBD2,TGTGCCTCCGTCCGGACCGGGGGGATATACAATGAGCAGTTCTTC,CASVRTGGIYNEQFF
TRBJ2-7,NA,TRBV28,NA,TGTGCCAGCAGTCTACTCTTCTACGAGCAGTACTTC,CASSLLFYEQYF
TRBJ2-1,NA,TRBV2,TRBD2,TGTGCCAGCAGTCCCCAGACTAGCGGGAAGGGGAATGAGCAGTTCTTC,CASSPQTSGKGNEQFF
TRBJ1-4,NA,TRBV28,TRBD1,TGTGCCAGCAGTCCCGGGACAGGGGTTGGAAAACTGTTTTTT,CASSPGTGVGKLFF
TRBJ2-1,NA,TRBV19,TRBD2,TGTGCCAGCTCTAGCGGGAGCTCCTACAATGAGCAGTTCTTC,CASSSGSSYNEQFF